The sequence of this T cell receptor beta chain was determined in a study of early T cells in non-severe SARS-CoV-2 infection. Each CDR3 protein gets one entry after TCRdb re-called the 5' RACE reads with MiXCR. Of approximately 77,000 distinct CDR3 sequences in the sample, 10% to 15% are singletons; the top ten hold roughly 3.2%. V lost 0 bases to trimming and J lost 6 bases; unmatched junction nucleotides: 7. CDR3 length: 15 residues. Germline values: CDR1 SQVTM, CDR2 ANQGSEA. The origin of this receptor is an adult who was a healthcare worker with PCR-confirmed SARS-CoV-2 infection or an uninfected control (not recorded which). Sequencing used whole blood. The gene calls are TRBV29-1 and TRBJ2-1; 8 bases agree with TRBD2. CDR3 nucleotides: TGCAGCGTTGAAGATCGCGGGACTAGTCCCAATGAGCAGTTCTTC. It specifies CSVEDRGTSPNEQFF.